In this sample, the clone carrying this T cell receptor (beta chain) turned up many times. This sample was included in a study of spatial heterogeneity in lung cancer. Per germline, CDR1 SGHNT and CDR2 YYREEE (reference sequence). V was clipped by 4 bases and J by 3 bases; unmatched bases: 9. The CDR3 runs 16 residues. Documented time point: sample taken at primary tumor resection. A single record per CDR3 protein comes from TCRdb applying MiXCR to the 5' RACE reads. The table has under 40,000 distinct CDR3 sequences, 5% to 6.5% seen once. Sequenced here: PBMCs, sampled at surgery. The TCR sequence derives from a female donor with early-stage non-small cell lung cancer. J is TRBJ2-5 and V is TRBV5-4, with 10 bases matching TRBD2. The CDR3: CASSPRGAGGKETQYF. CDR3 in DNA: TGTGCCAGCAGCCCCCGTGGAGCGGGGGGGAAAGAGACCCAGTACTTC.